The entry below describes one T cell receptor (beta chain). Antigen unknown. The protocol was immunoSEQ multiplex PCR, while the TCRdb copy is restricted to in-frame clones and leaves out a portion. The sample comprises about 100,000 clones, about 90% of which are singletons, and over 0.75% rests with the top ten. The record originates from a study of graft-versus-host responses after intestinal transplantation. The sample here was unstimulated CD4+ T cells sorted from spleen or lymph node cells, taken before transplant. This TCR derives from a human donor who was the organ donor for an intestinal transplant.

The CDR3 DNA follows: TGTGCCAGCAGCTCCACAGGGGAGACTAATGAAAAACTGTTTTTT. Translation gives CASSSTGETNEKLFF. The V gene is TRBV28, the J gene TRBJ1-4, with 7 positions matching TRBD1. The CDR3 runs to 15 residues. The germline V gene has CDR1 MDHEN and CDR2 SYDVKM. After removal of 6 bases from V and 2 bases from J, the junction contained 6 bases not matched to a gene.